The clone carrying this T cell receptor beta chain has only a few counts. Its target is not known. This sample was included in a study of shared clonotypes between healthy human individuals. Whole-study context: Each donor had three CD4 naive, three CD4 memory, two CD8 naive and one CD8 memory plate. Study results and caveats: Between a handful of donors, naive CD4 clonotypes were shared at a level of around 5.1%.

Cells designated naive CD8 were CD45RO-negative and were positively selected for CCR7, with terminally differentiated effector memory CD45RA+ cells excluded. Here immunoSEQ multiplex PCR was the method, and the copy in TCRdb shows in-frame clones only, minus some. The sample lists millions of clones; about 95% were seen once. Germline CDR1 reads MGHRA; CDR2 reads YSYEKL. V lost 0 bases and J lost 3, with 9 bases in between. The CDR3 has 14 amino acids. Sequencing was done on a sample of naive CD8+ T cells sorted from blood. V gene TRBV4-1 combines with J gene TRBJ2-7; weak D call: TRBD2 (6 bases). The clonotype was recovered from a man between 18 and 29 years old in good health. The CDR3 nucleotides are TGCGCCAGCAGCCAAGAGGACGGGGGCTACGAGCAGTACTTC. Protein product: CASSQEDGGYEQYF.